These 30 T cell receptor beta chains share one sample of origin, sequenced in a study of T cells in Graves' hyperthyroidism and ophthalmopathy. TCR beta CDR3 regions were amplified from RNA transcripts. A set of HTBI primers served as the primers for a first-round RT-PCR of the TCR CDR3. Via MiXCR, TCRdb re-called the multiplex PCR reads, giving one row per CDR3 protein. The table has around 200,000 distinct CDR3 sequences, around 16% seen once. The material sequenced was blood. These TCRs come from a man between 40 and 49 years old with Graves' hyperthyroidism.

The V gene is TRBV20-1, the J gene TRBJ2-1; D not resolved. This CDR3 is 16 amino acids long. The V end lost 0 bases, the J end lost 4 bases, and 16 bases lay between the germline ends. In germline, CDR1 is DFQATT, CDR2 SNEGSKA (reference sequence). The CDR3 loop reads CSARDLQRPNYNEQFF. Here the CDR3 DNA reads TGCAGTGCTAGAGATCTTCAAAGACCCAATTACAATGAGCAGTTCTTC.

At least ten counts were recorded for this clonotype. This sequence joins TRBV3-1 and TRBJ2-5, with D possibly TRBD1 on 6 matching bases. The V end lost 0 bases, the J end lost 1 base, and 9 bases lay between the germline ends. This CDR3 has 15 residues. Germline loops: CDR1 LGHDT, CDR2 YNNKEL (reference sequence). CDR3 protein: CASSQDSGAQETQYF. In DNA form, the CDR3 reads TGTGCCAGCAGCCAAGACTCAGGGGCCCAAGAGACCCAGTACTTC.

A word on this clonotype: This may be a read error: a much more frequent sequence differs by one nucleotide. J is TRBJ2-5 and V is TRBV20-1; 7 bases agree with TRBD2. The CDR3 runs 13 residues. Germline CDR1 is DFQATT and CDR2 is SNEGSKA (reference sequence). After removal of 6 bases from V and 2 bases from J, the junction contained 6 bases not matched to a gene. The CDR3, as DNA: TGCAGTGCGAACCCTAGCGGACAAGAGACCCAGTACTTC. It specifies CSANPSGQETQYF.

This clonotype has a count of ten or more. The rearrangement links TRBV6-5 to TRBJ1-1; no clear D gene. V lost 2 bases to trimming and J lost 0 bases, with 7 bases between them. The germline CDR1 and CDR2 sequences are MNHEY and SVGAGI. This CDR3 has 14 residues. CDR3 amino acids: CASSYESVNTEAFF. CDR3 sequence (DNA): TGTGCCAGCAGTTACGAGTCGGTGAACACTGAAGCTTTCTTT.

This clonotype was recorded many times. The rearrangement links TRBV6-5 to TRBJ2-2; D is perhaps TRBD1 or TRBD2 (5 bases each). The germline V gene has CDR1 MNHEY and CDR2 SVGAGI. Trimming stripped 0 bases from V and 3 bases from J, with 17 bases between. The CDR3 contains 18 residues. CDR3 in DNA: TGTGCCAGCAGTTACTCGGGACCCGCAGGAGTTTACACCGGGGAGCTGTTTTTT. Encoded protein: CASSYSGPAGVYTGELFF.

The CDR3 here is CASSYFQGEFQPQHF. The DNA for the CDR3 is TGTGCCAGCAGTTACTTCCAGGGGGAATTTCAGCCCCAGCATTTT. The chain employs TRBV6-5 and TRBJ1-5; 7 nucleotides line up with TRBD1. CDR1 and CDR2 from the germline V gene are MNHEY and SVGAGI. V dropped 1 base and J dropped 6; count of bases not matched to a gene: 6. The length of the CDR3 is 15 residues.

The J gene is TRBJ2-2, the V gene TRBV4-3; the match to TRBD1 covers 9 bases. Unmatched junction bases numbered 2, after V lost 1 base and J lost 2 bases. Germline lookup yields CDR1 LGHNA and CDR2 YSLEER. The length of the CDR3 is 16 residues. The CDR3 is CASSQGTGDNTGELFF. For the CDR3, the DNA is TGCGCCAGCAGCCAAGGGACAGGGGATAACACCGGGGAGCTGTTTTTT.

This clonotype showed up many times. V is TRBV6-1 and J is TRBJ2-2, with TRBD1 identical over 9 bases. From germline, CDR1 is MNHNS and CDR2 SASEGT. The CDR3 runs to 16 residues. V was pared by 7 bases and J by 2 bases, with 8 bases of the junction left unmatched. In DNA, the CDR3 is TGTGCCAGCAAAAAACAGGGGGCAGTAAACACCGGGGAGCTGTTTTTT. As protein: CASKKQGAVNTGELFF.

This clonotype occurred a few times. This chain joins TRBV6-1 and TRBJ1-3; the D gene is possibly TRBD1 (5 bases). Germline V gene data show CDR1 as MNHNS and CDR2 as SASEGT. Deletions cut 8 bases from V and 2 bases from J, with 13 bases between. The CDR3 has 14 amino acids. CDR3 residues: CASHTGGAGNTIYF. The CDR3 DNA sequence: TGTGCCAGCCACACGGGGGGGGCTGGAAACACCATATATTTT.

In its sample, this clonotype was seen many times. The CDR3 sequence is CASISGTAVVSYEQYF. CDR3 nucleotide sequence: TGTGCCAGCATATCCGGGACAGCTGTAGTCTCCTACGAGCAGTACTTC. V usage is TRBV6-1 and J usage is TRBJ2-7; 7 bases fit TRBD1. Germline V lookup: CDR1 MNHNS, CDR2 SASEGT. V gave up 7 bases and J gave up 0 bases; unmatched junction bases: 12. The CDR3 totals 16 residues.

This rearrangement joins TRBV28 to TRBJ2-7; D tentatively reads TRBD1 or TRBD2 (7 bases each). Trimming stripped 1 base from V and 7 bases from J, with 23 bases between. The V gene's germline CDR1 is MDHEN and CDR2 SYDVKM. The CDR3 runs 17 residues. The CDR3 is CASSLYPGGPGGFEQYF. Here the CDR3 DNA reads TGTGCCAGCAGTTTATACCCAGGGGGGCCGGGAGGATTTGAGCAGTACTTC.

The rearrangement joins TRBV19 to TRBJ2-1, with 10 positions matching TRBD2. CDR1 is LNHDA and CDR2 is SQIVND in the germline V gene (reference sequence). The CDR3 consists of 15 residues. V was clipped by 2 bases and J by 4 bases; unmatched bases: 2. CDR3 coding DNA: TGTGCCAGTAGTATAACTAGCGGGGAGTACAATGAGCAGTTCTTC. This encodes CASSITSGEYNEQFF.

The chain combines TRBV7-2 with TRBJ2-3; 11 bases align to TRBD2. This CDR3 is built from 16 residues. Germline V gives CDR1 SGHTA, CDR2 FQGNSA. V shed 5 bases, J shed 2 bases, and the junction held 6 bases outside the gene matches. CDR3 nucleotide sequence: TGTGCCAGCAGCCCGCTAGCGGGAGGTGCCACAGATACGCAGTATTTT. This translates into CASSPLAGGATDTQYF.

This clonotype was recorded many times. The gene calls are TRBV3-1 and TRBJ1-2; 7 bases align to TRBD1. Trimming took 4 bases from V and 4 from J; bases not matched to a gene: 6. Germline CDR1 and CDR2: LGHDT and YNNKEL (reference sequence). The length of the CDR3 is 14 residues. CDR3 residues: CASSLEGAIYGYTF. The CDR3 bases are TGTGCCAGCAGCCTCGAGGGGGCTATCTATGGCTACACCTTC.

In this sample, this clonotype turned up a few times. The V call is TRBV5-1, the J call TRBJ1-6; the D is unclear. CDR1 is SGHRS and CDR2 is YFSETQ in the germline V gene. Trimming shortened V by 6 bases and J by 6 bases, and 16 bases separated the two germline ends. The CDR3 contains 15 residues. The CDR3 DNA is TGCGCCAGCACCTACGAACGCGGAGGTAATTCACCCCTCCACTTT. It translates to CASTYERGGNSPLHF.

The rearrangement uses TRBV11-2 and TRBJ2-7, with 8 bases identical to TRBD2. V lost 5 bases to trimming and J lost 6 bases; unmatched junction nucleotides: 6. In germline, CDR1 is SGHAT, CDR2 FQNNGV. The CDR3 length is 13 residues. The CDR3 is CASSPGRGFEQYF. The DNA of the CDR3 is TGTGCCAGCAGCCCCGGGAGGGGCTTCGAGCAGTACTTC.

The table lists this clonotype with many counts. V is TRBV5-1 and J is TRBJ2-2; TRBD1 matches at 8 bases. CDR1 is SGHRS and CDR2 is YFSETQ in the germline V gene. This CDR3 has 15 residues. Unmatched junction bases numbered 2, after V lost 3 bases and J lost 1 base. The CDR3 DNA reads TGCGCCAGCAGCTGGGGGACAGGGAACACCGGGGAGCTGTTTTTT. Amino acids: CASSWGTGNTGELFF.

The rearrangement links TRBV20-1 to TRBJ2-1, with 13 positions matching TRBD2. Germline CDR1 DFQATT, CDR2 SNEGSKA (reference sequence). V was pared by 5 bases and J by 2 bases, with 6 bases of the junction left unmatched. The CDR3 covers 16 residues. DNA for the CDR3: TGCAGTGCTGTAACTAGCGGGGGGGCCGCCTACAATGAGCAGTTCTTC. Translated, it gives CSAVTSGGAAYNEQFF.

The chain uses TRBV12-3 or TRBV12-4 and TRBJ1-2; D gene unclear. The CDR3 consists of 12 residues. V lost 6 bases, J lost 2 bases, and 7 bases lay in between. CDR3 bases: TGTGCCAGCAGACCTCAGAACTATGGCTACACCTTC. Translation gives CASRPQNYGYTF.

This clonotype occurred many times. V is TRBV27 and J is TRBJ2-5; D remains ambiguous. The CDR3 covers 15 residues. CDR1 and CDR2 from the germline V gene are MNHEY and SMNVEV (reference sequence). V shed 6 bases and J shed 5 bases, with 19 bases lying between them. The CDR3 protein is CASSAGPGLGETQYF. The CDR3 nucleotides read TGTGCCAGCAGCGCAGGCCCGGGCCTAGGGGAGACCCAGTACTTC.

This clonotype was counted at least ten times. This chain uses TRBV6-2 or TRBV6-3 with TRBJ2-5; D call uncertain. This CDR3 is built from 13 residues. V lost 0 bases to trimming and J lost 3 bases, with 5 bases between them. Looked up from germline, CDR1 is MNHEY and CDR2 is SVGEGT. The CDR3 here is CASSYSPEETQYF. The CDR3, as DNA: TGTGCCAGCAGTTACTCGCCAGAAGAGACCCAGTACTTC.

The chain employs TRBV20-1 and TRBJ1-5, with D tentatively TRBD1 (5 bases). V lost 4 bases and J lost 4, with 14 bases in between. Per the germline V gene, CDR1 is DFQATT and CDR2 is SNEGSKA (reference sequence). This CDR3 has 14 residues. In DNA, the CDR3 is TGCAGTGCTATAATCCCGGAGGGGAATCAGCCCCAGCATTTT. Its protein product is CSAIIPEGNQPQHF.

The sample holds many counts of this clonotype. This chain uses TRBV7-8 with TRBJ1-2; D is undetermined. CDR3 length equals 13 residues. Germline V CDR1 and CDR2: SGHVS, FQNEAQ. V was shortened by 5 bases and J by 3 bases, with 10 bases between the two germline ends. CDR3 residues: CASSAGSHYGYTF. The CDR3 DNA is TGTGCCAGCAGCGCCGGGAGCCACTATGGCTACACCTTC.

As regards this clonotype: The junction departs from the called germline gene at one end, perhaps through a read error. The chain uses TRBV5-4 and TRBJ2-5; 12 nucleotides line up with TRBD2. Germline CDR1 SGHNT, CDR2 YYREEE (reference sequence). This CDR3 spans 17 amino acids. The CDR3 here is CASRPGPSGGAQETQHF. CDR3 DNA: TGTGCCAGCAGACCCGGTCCTAGCGGGGGGGCCCAAGAGACCCAGCACTTC.

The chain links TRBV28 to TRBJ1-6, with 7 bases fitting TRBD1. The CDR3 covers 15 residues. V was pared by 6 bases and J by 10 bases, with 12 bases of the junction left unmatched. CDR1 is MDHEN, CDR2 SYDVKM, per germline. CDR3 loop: CASSHLQGLVSPLHF. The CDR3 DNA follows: TGTGCCAGCAGCCATCTACAGGGGCTAGTATCACCCCTCCACTTT.

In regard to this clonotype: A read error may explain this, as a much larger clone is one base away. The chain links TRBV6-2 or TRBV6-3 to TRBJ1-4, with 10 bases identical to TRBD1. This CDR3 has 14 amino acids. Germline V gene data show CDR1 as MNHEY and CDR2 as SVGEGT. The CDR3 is CASRDRGVSEKLSF. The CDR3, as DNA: TGTGCCAGCAGGGACAGGGGGGTGTCTGAAAAACTGTCTTTT.

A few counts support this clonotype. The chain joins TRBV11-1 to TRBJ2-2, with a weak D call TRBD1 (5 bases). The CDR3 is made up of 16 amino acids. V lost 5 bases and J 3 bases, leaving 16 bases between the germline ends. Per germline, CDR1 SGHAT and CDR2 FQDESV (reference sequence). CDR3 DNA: TGTGCCAGCAGCCCCGGGTCTCTCAGGGACACCGGGGAGCTGTTTTTT. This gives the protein CASSPGSLRDTGELFF.

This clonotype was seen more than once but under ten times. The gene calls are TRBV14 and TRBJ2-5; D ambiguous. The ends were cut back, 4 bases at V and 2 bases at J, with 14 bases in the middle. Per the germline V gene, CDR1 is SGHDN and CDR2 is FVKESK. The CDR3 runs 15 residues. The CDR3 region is CASSPFRTRQETQYF. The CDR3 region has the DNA TGTGCCAGCAGCCCTTTCAGGACGCGGCAAGAGACCCAGTACTTC.

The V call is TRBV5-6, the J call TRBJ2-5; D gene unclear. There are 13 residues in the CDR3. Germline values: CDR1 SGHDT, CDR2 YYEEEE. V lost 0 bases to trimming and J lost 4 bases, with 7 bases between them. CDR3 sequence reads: CASSLVVRETQYF. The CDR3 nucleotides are TGTGCCAGCAGCTTGGTGGTTAGAGAGACCCAGTACTTC.

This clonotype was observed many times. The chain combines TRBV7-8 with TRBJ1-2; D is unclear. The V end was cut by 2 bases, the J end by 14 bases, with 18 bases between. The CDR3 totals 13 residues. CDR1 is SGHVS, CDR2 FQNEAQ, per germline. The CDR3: CASSLSAGVKRTF. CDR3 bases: TGTGCCAGCAGCTTATCGGCAGGCGTCAAAAGGACCTTC.